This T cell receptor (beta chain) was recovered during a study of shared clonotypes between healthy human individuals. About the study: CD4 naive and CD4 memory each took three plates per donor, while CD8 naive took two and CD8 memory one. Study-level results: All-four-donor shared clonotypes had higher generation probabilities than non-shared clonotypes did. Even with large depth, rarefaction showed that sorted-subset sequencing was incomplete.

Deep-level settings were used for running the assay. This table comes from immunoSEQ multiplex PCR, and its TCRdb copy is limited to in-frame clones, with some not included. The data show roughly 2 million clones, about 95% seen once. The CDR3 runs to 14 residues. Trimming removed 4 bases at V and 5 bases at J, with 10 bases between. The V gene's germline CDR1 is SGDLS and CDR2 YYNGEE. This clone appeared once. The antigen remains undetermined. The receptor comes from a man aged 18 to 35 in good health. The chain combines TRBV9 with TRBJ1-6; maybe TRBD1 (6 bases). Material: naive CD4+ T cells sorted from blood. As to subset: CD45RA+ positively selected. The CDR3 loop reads CASSRTDNNSPLHF. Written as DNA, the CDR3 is TGTGCCAGCAGCCGGACAGATAATAATTCACCCCTCCACTTT.